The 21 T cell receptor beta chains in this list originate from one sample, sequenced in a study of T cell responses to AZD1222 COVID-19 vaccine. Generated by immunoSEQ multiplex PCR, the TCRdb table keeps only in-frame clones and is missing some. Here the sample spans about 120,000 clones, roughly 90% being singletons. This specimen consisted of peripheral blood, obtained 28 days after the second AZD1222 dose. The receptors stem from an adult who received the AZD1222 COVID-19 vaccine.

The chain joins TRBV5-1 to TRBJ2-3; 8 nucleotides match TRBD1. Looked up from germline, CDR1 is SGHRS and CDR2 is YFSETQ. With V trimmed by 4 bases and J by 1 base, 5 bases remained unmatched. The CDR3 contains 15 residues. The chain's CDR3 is CASSARGPGTDTQYF. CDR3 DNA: TGCGCCAGCAGCGCCAGGGGGCCAGGCACAGATACGCAGTATTTT.

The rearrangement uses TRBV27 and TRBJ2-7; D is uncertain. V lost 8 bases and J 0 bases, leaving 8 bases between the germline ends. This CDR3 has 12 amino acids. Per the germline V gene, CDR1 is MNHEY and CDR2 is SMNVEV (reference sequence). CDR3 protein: CASRSSSYEQYF. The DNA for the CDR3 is TGTGCCAGCCGGTCCAGCTCCTACGAGCAGTACTTC.

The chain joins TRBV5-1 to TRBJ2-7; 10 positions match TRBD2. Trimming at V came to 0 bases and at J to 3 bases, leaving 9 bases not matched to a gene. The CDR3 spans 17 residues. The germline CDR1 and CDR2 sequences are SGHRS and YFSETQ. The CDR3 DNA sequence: TGCGCCAGCAGCTTGGCGGCTAGCGGGGGCAAATTCTACGAGCAGTACTTC. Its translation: CASSLAASGGKFYEQYF. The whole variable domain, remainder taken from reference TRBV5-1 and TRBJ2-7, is KAGVTQTPRYLIKTRGQQVTLSCSPISGHRSVSWYQQTPGQGLQFLFEYFSETQRNKGNFPGRFSGRQFSNSRSEMNVSTLELGDSALYLCASSLAASGGKFYEQYFGPGTRLTVT.

This chain's CDR3 is CASSQGRGTNEKLFF. The CDR3 DNA is TGCGCCAGCAGCCAAGGGAGGGGGACTAATGAAAAACTGTTTTTT. The chain recombines TRBV4-1 with TRBJ1-4, with a weak D call TRBD1 (6 bases). The CDR3 runs 15 residues. Germline CDR1 and CDR2: MGHRA and YSYEKL. V lost 1 base, J lost 2 bases, and 8 bases lay in between.

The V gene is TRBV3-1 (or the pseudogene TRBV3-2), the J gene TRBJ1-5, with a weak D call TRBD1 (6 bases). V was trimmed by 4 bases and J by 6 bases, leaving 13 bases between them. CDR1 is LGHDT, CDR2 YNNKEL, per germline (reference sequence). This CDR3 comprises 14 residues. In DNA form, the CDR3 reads TGTGCCAGCAGCCTGGCAGGGGTAGGTCAGCCCCAGCATTTT. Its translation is CASSLAGVGQPQHF.

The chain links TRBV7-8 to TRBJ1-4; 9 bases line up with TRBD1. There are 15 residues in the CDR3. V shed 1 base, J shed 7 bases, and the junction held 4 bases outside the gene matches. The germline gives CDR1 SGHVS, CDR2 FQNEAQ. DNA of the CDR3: TGTGCCAGCAGCTTAGAGGGACAGGGAGGTGAAAAACTGTTTTTT. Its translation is CASSLEGQGGEKLFF.

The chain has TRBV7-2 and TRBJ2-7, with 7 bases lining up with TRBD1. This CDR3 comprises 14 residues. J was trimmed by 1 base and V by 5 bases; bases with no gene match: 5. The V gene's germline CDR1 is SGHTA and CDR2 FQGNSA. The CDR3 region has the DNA TGTGCCAGCAGCCAGGGACAGCAATCCTACGAGCAGTACTTC. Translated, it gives CASSQGQQSYEQYF.

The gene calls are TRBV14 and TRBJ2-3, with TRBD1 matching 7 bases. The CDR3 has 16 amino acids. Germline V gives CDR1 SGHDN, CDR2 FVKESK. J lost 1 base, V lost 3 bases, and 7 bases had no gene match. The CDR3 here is CASSQVRGQGTDTQYF. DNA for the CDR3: TGTGCCAGCAGCCAGGTTAGGGGGCAAGGCACAGATACGCAGTATTTT.

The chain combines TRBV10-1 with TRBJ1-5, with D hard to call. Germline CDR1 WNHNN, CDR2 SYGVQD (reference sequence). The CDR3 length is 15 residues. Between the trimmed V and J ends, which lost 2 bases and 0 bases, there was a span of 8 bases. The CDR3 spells CASSEPGGSNQPQHF. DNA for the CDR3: TGCGCCAGCAGTGAGCCAGGAGGTAGCAATCAGCCCCAGCATTTT.

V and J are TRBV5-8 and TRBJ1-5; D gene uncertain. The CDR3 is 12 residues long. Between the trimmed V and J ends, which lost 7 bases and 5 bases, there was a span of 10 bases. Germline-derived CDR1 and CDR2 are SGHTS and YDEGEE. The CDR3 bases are TGTGCCAGCGGGTTCGGTGATCAGCCCCAGCATTTT. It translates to CASGFGDQPQHF. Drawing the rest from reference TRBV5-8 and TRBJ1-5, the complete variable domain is EAGVTQSPTHLIKTRGQQATLRCSPISGHTSVYWYQQALGLGLQFLLWYDEGEERNRGNFPPRFSGRQFPNYSSELNVNALELEDSALYLCASGFGDQPQHFGDGTRLSIL.

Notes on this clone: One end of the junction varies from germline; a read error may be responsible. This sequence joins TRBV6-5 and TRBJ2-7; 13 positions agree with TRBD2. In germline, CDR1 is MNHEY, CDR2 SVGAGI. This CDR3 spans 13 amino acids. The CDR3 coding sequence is TGTGCCAGCAGTTCCTCGGGACTAGCGGGAATACACTTC. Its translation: CASSSSGLAGIHF.

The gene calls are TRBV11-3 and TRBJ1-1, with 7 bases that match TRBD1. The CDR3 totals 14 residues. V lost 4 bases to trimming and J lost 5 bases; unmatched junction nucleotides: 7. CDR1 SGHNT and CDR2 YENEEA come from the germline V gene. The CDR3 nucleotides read TGTGCCAGCAGCTCTTCAGGGGGTAAAACTGAAGCTTTCTTT. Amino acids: CASSSSGGKTEAFF. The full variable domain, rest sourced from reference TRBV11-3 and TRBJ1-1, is EAGVVQSPRYKIIEKKQPVAFWCNPISGHNTLYWYLQNLGQGPELLIRYENEEAVDDSQLPKDRFSAERLKGVDSTLKIQPAELGDSAVYLCASSSSGGKTEAFFGQGTRLTVV.

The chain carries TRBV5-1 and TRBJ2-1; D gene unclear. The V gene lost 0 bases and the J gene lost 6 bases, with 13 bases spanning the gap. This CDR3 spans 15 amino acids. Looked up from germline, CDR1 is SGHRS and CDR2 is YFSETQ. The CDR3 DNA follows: TGCGCCAGCAGCTTGGAATTGACATCCGGCAATGAGCAGTTCTTC. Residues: CASSLELTSGNEQFF.

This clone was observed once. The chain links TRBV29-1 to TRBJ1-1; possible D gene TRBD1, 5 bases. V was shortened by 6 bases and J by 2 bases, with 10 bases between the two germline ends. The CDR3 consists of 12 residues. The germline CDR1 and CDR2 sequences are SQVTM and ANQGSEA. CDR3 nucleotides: TGCAGCGTGGGGACGGGAAACACTGAAGCTTTCTTT. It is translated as CSVGTGNTEAFF.

DNA for the CDR3: TGTGCCAGCAGCAGGGACAGGAACTACTATGGCTACACCTTC. It is translated as CASSRDRNYYGYTF. This chain uses TRBV28 with TRBJ1-2; TRBD1 matches at 8 bases. The CDR3 covers 14 residues. Germline V CDR1 and CDR2: MDHEN, SYDVKM. V lost 6 bases and J lost 3; bases outside the gene matches: 6.

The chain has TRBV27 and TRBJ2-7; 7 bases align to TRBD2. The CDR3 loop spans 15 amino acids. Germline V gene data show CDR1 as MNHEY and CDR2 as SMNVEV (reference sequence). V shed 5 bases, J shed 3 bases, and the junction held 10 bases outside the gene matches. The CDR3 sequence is CASSPAGASGYEQYF. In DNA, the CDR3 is TGTGCCAGCAGTCCCGCCGGGGCTAGCGGCTACGAGCAGTACTTC.

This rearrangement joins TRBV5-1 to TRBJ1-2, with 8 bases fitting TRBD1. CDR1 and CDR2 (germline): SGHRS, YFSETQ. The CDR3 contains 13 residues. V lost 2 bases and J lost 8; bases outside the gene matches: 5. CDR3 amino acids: CASSFSGGKGYTF. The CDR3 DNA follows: TGCGCCAGCAGCTTCTCAGGGGGCAAAGGCTACACCTTC.

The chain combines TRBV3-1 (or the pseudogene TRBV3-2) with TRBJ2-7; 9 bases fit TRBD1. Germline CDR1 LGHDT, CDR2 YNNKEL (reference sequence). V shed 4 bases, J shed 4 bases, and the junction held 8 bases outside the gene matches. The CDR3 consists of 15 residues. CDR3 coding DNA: TGTGCCAGCAGCCTCCCGGGACAGGGACAATACGAGCAGTACTTC. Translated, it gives CASSLPGQGQYEQYF.

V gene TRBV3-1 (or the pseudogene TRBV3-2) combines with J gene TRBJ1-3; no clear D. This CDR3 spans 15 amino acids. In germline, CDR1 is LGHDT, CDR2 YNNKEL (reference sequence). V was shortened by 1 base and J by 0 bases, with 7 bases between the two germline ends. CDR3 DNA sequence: TGTGCCAGCAGCCAAGCGGAACTCTCTGGAAACACCATATATTTT. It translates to CASSQAELSGNTIYF.

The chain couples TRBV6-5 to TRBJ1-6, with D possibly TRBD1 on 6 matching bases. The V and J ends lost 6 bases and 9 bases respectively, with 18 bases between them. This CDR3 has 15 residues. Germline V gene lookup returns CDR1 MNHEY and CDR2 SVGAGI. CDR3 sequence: CASRVPQGRGSPLHF. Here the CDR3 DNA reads TGTGCCAGCAGAGTTCCACAGGGAAGGGGTTCACCCCTCCACTTT.

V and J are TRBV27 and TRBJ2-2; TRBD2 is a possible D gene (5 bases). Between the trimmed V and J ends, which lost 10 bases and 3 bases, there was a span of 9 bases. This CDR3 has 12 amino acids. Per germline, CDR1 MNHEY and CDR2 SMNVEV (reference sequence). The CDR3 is CATSDYTGELFF. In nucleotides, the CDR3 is TGTGCCACGTCGGACTACACCGGGGAGCTGTTTTTT.